The 8 T cell receptor beta chains in this list originate from one sample, sequenced in a study of blood T cell repertoires in COVID-19. Sequenced by immunoSEQ multiplex PCR; TCRdb stores in-frame clones only, minus some. The sample shows around 250,000 clones, roughly 80% of them seen only once. Sequencing was performed on peripheral blood. The receptors come from a woman younger than 35 with acute or convalescent COVID-19.

This clone was recorded only once. This sequence joins TRBV7-6 and TRBJ2-7; TRBD1 is a possible D gene (6 bases). Per germline, CDR1 SGHVS and CDR2 FNYEAQ. The CDR3 spans 14 residues. The V gene lost 2 bases and the J gene lost 5 bases, with 13 bases spanning the gap. The DNA for the CDR3 is TGTGCCAGCAGCTTAACAGGGTATCCGAACGAGCAGTACTTC. Its protein is CASSLTGYPNEQYF.

This chain uses TRBV4-3 with TRBJ2-1; 7 bases fit TRBD2. CDR1 is LGHNA, CDR2 YSLEER, per germline. V was pared by 0 bases and J by 8 bases, with 7 bases of the junction left unmatched. The CDR3 extends over 15 amino acids. The CDR3, as DNA: TGCGCCAGCAGCCAAGATGGCGGGAGTTACGATGAGCAGTTCTTC. Translating it yields CASSQDGGSYDEQFF.

This chain connects TRBV6-5 to TRBJ2-7, with 10 positions matching TRBD1. V shed 8 bases and J 4 bases; nucleotides not matched to a gene: 5. CDR1 MNHEY and CDR2 SVGAGI come from the germline V gene. The CDR3 is made up of 13 amino acids. The CDR3 region has the DNA TGTGCCAGCCGGGACAGGGGCGATTACGAGCAGTACTTC. Translated: CASRDRGDYEQYF.

The sample holds a few counts of this clone. The CDR3 loop is CASSTGTSVSDTQYF. In nucleotides, the CDR3 is TGTGCCAGCAGCACCGGGACTAGCGTTTCAGATACGCAGTATTTT. V is TRBV7-9 and J is TRBJ2-3, with TRBD2 matching 10 bases. The CDR3 length is 15 residues. V shed 5 bases, J shed 4 bases, and the junction held 6 bases outside the gene matches. Germline-derived CDR1 and CDR2 are SEHNR and FQNEAQ (reference sequence).

The rearrangement joins TRBV10-3 to TRBJ1-2; D not resolved. The CDR3 runs to 12 residues. CDR1 is ENHRY, CDR2 SYGVKD, per germline. V lost 2 bases and J lost 7, with 8 bases in between. Written as DNA, the CDR3 is TGTGCCATCAGTGAGAACAATGCTGGCTACACCTTC. It codes for CAISENNAGYTF.

This chain uses TRBV25-1 with TRBJ1-1; D might be TRBD1 (5 bases). The CDR3 spans 11 residues. Between the trimmed V and J ends, which lost 5 bases and 5 bases, there was a span of 6 bases. Germline CDR1 MGHDK, CDR2 SYGVNS. The CDR3 reads CASSPGTEAFF. The CDR3 DNA sequence: TGTGCCAGCAGTCCAGGGACTGAAGCTTTCTTT.

The chain recombines TRBV5-6 with TRBJ1-4; no definite D call. CDR3 length: 14 residues. CDR1 and CDR2 from the germline V gene are SGHDT and YYEEEE. Trimming shortened V by 2 bases and J by 4 bases, and 9 bases separated the two germline ends. The CDR3 bases are TGTGCCAGCAGCTTCCGGGAACTTAATGAAAAACTGTTTTTT. Translation: CASSFRELNEKLFF.

This clone was counted a few times. The chain has TRBV29-1 and TRBJ2-5; the match to TRBD2 covers 9 bases. Trimming cost V 6 bases and J 5 bases; bases outside gene matches: 7. The V gene's germline CDR1 is SQVTM and CDR2 ANQGSEA. The CDR3 has 13 residues. Here the CDR3 DNA reads TGCAGCGTATTCACCGGGACTAGCGAGACCCAGTACTTC. It encodes CSVFTGTSETQYF.